A selection of T cell receptor beta chains follows, all from one sample in a study of blood T cell repertoires in COVID-19. Sequenced by immunoSEQ multiplex PCR; TCRdb stores in-frame clones only, minus some. The sample has approximately 28,000 clones; more than 90% are singletons. Source material: peripheral blood. These receptors were obtained from a man between 65 and 85 years old with active or convalescent COVID-19. CDR3s include the opening cysteine and the closing phenylalanine or tryptophan. The D gene is left open where the match is weak. Only part of the rows carry a size: once, few, many, or a class if the clone is expanded.

>TRBV4-1|TRBD2|-|TRBJ2-1
TGCGCCAGCAGCCAGGGTTGGCGGGAGGGCTCCTACAATGAGCAGTTCTTC
CASSQGWREGSYNEQFF
>TRBV11-3|-|-|TRBJ2-1
TGTGCCAGCAGCTTATACTCTGGGGGCGGCACCTACAATGAGCAGTTCTTC
CASSLYSGGGTYNEQFF
>TRBV7-2|-|-|TRBJ2-2
TGTGCCAGCAGCCGCGTATTGGGAGACACCGGGGAGCTGTTTTTT
CASSRVLGDTGELFF
>TRBV29-1|TRBD2|-|TRBJ2-1
TGCAGCGCCGGGACTAGCGAATACAATGAGCAGTTCTTC
CSAGTSEYNEQFF
>TRBV18|-|-|TRBJ2-5
TGTGCCAGCTCACCGCCTAATCCGGGACAAGAAGAGACCCAGTACTTC
CASSPPNPGQEETQYF
>TRBV11-2|TRBD2|-|TRBJ2-2
TGTGCCAGCAGCTTAGGCGGGGGGGTCACCGGGGAGCTGTTTTTT
CASSLGGGVTGELFF
>TRBV6-2/TRBV6-3|TRBD2|-|TRBJ2-2
TGTGCCAGCAGTAAGCATGCGGGGGTCCTGAACACCGGGGAGCTGTTTTTT
CASSKHAGVLNTGELFF
>TRBV5-1|TRBD2|once|TRBJ2-5
TGCGCCAGCAGCTGGGGGGGACTAGCGGGAGAAGAGACCCAGTACTTC
CASSWGGLAGEETQYF
>TRBV7-7|TRBD1|-|TRBJ1-1
TGTGCTAGCAGCTTACTGACAGGGGGTATCGGCACTGAAGCTTTCTTT
CASSLLTGGIGTEAFF
>TRBV6-1|-|-|TRBJ2-1
TGTGCCAGCAGTGAAACGGTAGCAGTCGATGAGCAGTTCTTC
CASSETVAVDEQFF
>TRBV5-1|TRBD1|-|TRBJ2-3
TGCGCCAGCAGCCCGACCGGGACAGGGGTCGAGAATACGCAGTATTTT
CASSPTGTGVENTQYF
>TRBV19|-|-|TRBJ1-1
TGTGCCAGTAGTCGTACAGTGATGAACACTGAAGCTTTCTTT
CASSRTVMNTEAFF
>TRBV2|-|once|TRBJ1-4
TGTGCCAGCAGTGTCGGAGGCAGGGGAAATGAAAAACTGTTTTTT
CASSVGGRGNEKLFF
>TRBV11-1|TRBD1|-|TRBJ2-1
TGTGCCAGCTCCCAGGGACAGCCCTCCTACAATGAGCAGTTCTTC
CASSQGQPSYNEQFF
>TRBV19|-|few|TRBJ1-1
TGTGCCACCCTGCACTTGGGCAGCATGAACACTGAAGCTTTCTTT
CATLHLGSMNTEAFF
>TRBV20-1|-|-|TRBJ2-1
TGCAGTGCTAGTGAATCAGGGGCCTCCTACAATGAGCAGTTCTTC
CSASESGASYNEQFF
>TRBV7-2|-|-|TRBJ2-6
TGTGCCAGCAGCTTACTTCCGGGGTCGGCCTCTGGGGCCAACGTCCTGACTTTC
CASSLLPGSASGANVLTF
>TRBV5-6|-|-|TRBJ1-6
TGTGCCAGCAGCTTACCACAGGGTAATTCACCCCTCCACTTT
CASSLPQGNSPLHF
>TRBV7-9|TRBD1|-|TRBJ1-5
TGTGCCAGCAGCTTGGGACAGGCTAGAATCCAGCCCCAGCATTTT
CASSLGQARIQPQHF
>TRBV7-2|TRBD1|-|TRBJ1-2
TGTGCCAGCAGCCCTCGACAGGGACCTAACTATGGCTACACCTTC
CASSPRQGPNYGYTF
>TRBV5-1|TRBD1|-|TRBJ2-1
TGCGCCAGCAGCTTACAGGGGAGCTCCTACAATGAGCAGTTCTTC
CASSLQGSSYNEQFF
>TRBV29-1|-|-|TRBJ2-5
TGCAGCGTTAGAGCACTCGGAGAGACCCAGTACTTC
CSVRALGETQYF
>TRBV27|TRBD1|-|TRBJ1-1
TGTGCCAGCAGTCACAGGGGGCAGGGCACTGAAGCTTTCTTT
CASSHRGQGTEAFF
>TRBV2|-|-|TRBJ1-1
TGTGCCAGCATCCTCCGAGCGGGGGGCAGGGCTGAAGCTTTCTTT
CASILRAGGRAEAFF
>TRBV15|-|-|TRBJ1-1
TGTGCCACCAGCAGAGATCGGGGGGCACACACTGAAGCTTTCTTT
CATSRDRGAHTEAFF
>TRBV19|-|-|TRBJ1-1
TGTGCCAGTAGTTCTCCGGGGCGGACAGACACTGAAGCTTTCTTT
CASSSPGRTDTEAFF
>TRBV6-5|TRBD1|-|TRBJ1-1
TGTGCCAGCACCACCGGGACAGGGAACACTGAAGCTTTCTTT
CASTTGTGNTEAFF
>TRBV7-3|TRBD2|once|TRBJ2-5
TGTGCCAGCAGCCTAGCGGGAGGGGAGGAGACCCAGTACTTC
CASSLAGGEETQYF
>TRBV5-1|TRBD2|-|TRBJ2-3
TGCGCCAGCAGCTTAGAGGCGGGGGTCACTGCAGATACGCAGTATTTT
CASSLEAGVTADTQYF
>TRBV6-6|-|-|TRBJ1-3
TGTGCCAGCAGGCCCGCAGCGGGTGGCTCTGGAAACACCATATATTTT
CASRPAAGGSGNTIYF